This TCR beta chain was captured in a study of blood T cells in healthy people across ages. A note on this clonotype: The antigen is undetermined.

Each sample gave at least 7 million isolated PBMCs. The CDR3 spans 16 residues. Trimming cost V 2 bases and J 4 bases; bases outside gene matches: 7. Germline values: CDR1 PRHDT, CDR2 FYEKMQ (reference sequence). Study-level points and caveats: Age showed a roughly linear inverse relationship with TCR beta diversity per million T cells. Higher diversity and more naive CD4+ cells were features of long-lived donors, compared to aged donors.

Combining a sample-barcoded 5' primer with a J-beta primer mix, a second PCR ran for about 6 to 11 cycles. Every cDNA was tagged by a template-switch adaptor with 12 random nucleotides. TCRdb itself ran the 5' RACE reads through MiXCR, one entry per CDR3 protein. The sample lists around 1.5 million distinct CDR3 sequences, 45% to 70% occurring once. This sequence was found in a man younger than 35 in good health. The sample comprised blood. The V and J genes are TRBV13 and TRBJ2-1, with 8 bases identical to TRBD1. CDR3 DNA sequence: TGTGCCAGCAGCTTAAGGTGGGGGACAGGTTACAATGAGCAGTTCTTC. Residues: CASSLRWGTGYNEQFF.